This TCR beta chain stems from a study of cytomegalovirus exposure and HLA in healthy donors. Comment on this clone: What it binds is not known.

Trimming took 2 bases from V and 6 from J; bases not matched to a gene: 4. The CDR3 extends over 14 amino acids. Germline V CDR1 and CDR2: SGHKS, YYEKEE (reference sequence). PCR employed 60 Vbeta and 13 Jbeta primers. The protocol was immunoSEQ multiplex PCR, while the TCRdb copy is restricted to in-frame clones and leaves out a portion. Its table records 53,000 or so clones. General study findings and limits: The productive fraction for most TCR beta V segments was about 87% or about 30% in an earlier analysis. It was reportedly the case that the classifier diagnosed cytomegalovirus status with high specificity and sensitivity.

Sequences were obtained from PBMCs. The rearrangement links TRBV5-5 to TRBJ1-4, with 7 bases lining up with TRBD1. This receptor was identified in a man aged 18 to 30 in good health and CMV-seropositive. The CDR3 DNA sequence: TGTGCCAGCAGCTTAGGGGGCCGGGATGAAAAACTGTTTTTT. Protein sequence: CASSLGGRDEKLFF.